This T cell receptor (beta chain) was sequenced in a study of Tregs in tolerant kidney transplant recipients. The protocol was immunoSEQ multiplex PCR, while the TCRdb copy is restricted to in-frame clones and leaves out a portion. The table has 85,000 to 95,000 clones, approximately 90% seen once; the top ten hold roughly 4.7%. V lost 0 bases, J lost 2 bases, and 21 bases lay in between. Germline CDR1 and CDR2: LGHNA and YNFKEQ. This CDR3 has 19 residues. Thawed PBMCs were FACS-sorted into unstimulated CD4+CD25+CD127- regulatory T cells, CD4+CD25- non-regulatory cells, CD4 and CD8 cells. The chain employs TRBV4-2 and TRBJ2-3; tentatively, D is TRBD1 or TRBD2 (6 bases each). Sequenced input: CD8+ T cells from blood. This sequence originates from a human donor in good health. CDR3 residues: CASSQERSWRGHLTDTQYF. DNA for the CDR3: TGTGCCAGCAGCCAAGAACGATCTTGGCGGGGACATCTCACAGATACGCAGTATTTT.